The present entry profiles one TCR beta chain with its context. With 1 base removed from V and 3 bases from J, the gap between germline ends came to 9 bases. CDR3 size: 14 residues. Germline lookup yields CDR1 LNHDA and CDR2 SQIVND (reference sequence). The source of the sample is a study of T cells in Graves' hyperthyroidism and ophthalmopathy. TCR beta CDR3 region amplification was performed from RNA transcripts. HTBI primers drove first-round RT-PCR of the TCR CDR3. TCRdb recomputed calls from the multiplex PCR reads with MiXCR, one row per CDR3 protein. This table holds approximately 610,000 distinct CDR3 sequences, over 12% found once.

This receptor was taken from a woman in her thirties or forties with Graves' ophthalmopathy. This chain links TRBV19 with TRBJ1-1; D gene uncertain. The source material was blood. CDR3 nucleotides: TGTGCCAGTAGTATAGCCGTCAGTGACACTGAAGCTTTCTTT. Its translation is CASSIAVSDTEAFF.